Following are 4 T cell receptor beta chains from one sample sequenced in a study of Graves' ophthalmopathy and Graves' hyperthyroidism. Investigators amplified TCR beta CDR3 regions from RNA transcripts. RT-PCR was first run with HTBI primers, then multiplex PCR in a second round. TCRdb reprocessed the multiplex PCR reads with MiXCR, giving one entry per CDR3 protein. Seen here are a few hundred thousand distinct CDR3 sequences, approximately 15% observed once, and the top ten hold 5.5% to 8%. Sequencing was done on a sample of peripheral blood. The receptors were sampled from a woman in her late teens or twenties with stable Graves' hyperthyroidism.

This clonotype was counted only a few times. This chain connects TRBV6-1 to TRBJ2-5; TRBD2 is a possible D gene (6 bases). Germline CDR1 reads MNHNS; CDR2 reads SASEGT. With 5 bases removed from V and 5 bases from J, the gap between germline ends came to 18 bases. This CDR3 spans 15 amino acids. The DNA for the CDR3 is TGTGCCAGCAGTAGCCCCGGGAGTCCCAGGGAGACCCAGTACTTC. Translated, it gives CASSSPGSPRETQYF.

This clonotype was seen at least ten times. This chain uses TRBV11-1 with TRBJ1-1; 9 bases are shared with TRBD1. Germline V gene data show CDR1 as SGHAT and CDR2 as FQDESV (reference sequence). V trimming: 5 bases; J trimming: 8 bases; junction bases outside the gene matches: 15. The CDR3 is 16 amino acids. CDR3 sequence reads: CASSEPGQGVFAEAFF. The CDR3, as DNA: TGTGCCAGCAGCGAACCGGGACAGGGAGTTTTTGCAGAAGCTTTCTTT.

This clonotype has a handful of counts. The rearrangement links TRBV6-5 to TRBJ2-7, with TRBD1 matching 10 bases. Losses at the gene ends were 2 bases for V and 5 bases for J; bases not matched to a gene: 6. The CDR3 has 15 residues. CDR1 and CDR2 from the germline V gene are MNHEY and SVGAGI. CDR3 bases: TGTGCCAGCAGTTACCACGGGACAGGGGCTAACGAGCAGTACTTC. This translates into CASSYHGTGANEQYF.

The table lists this clonotype with many counts. V gene TRBV7-9 combines with J gene TRBJ1-1; D might be TRBD1 (5 bases). Trimming removed 5 bases from V and 0 bases from J, with 10 bases in between. Per the germline V gene, CDR1 is SEHNR and CDR2 is FQNEAQ (reference sequence). This CDR3 is 14 amino acids long. In DNA form, the CDR3 reads TGTGCCAGCAGCGCCAGGGTGGTGAACACTGAAGCTTTCTTT. Translated, it gives CASSARVVNTEAFF. The variable domain in full, completed from reference TRBV7-9 and TRBJ1-1, reads DTGVSQNPRHKITKRGQNVTFRCDPISEHNRLYWYRQTLGQGPEFLTYFQNEAQLEKSRLLSDRFSAERPKGSFSTLEIQRTEQGDSAMYLCASSARVVNTEAFFGQGTRLTVV.